The present TCR beta chain was sequenced within a study of early T cells in non-severe SARS-CoV-2 infection. Study-wide background: Sequencing targeted bulk RNA from unsorted whole blood, leaving chains unpaired.

J gave up 5 bases and V 8 bases, and 17 bases lay outside the gene matches. The V gene's germline CDR1 is ENHRY and CDR2 SYGVKD. There are 16 residues in the CDR3. In its sample, this clonotype was seen many times. Tagging with unique molecular identifiers was applied to individual cDNA molecules. TCRdb redid the calling of the 5' RACE reads with MiXCR, one entry per CDR3 protein. The sample lists 40,000 to 60,000 distinct CDR3 sequences, around 11% seen once, with 9.1% in the top ten. This sequence joins TRBV10-3 and TRBJ2-7, with 8 bases identical to TRBD1. This receptor was obtained from an adult who was a healthcare worker with PCR-confirmed SARS-CoV-2 infection or an uninfected control (not recorded which). The specimen was whole blood. The CDR3 loop is CAISSGADRVKNEQYF. As DNA, the CDR3 is TGTGCCATCTCCTCAGGCGCGGACAGGGTAAAAAACGAGCAGTACTTC.